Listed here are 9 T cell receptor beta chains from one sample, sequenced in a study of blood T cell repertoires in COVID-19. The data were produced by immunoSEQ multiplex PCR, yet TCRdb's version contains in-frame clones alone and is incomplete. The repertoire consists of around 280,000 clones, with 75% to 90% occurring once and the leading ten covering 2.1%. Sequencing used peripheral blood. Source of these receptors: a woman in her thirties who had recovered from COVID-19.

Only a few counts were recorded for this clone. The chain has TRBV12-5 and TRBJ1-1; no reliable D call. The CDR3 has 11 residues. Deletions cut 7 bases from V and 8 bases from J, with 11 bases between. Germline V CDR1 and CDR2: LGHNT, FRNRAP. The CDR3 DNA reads TGTGCTAGTGTTGGCCTGGGCGAAGCTTTCTTT. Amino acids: CASVGLGEAFF.

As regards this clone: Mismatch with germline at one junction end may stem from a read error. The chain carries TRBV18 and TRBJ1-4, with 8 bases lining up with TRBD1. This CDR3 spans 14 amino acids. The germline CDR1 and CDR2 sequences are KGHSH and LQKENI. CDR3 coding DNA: TGTGCCAGCTCCCCACAACAGGGGGACGAAAAACTGTTTTTT. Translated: CASSPQQGDEKLFF. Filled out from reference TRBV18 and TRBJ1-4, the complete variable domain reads NAGVMQNPRHLVRRRGQEARLRCSPMKGHSHVYWYRQLPEEGLKFMVYLQKENIIDESGMPKERFSAEFPKEGPSILRIQQVVRGDSAAYFCASSPQQGDEKLFFGSGTQLSVL.

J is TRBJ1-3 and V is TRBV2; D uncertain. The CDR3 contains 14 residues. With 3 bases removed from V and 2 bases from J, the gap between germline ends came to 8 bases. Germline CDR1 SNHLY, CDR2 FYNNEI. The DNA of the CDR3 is TGTGCCAGCAGTGATGAGGGAGCTGGAAACACCATATATTTT. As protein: CASSDEGAGNTIYF.

CDR3 in amino acids: CAWGPPPTGAGNYGYTF. Written as DNA, the CDR3 is TGTGCCTGGGGCCCACCTCCTACAGGGGCGGGAAACTATGGCTACACCTTC. This chain connects TRBV30 to TRBJ1-2; TRBD1 matches at 7 bases. V trimming: 5 bases; J trimming: 2 bases; junction bases outside the gene matches: 17. The germline gives CDR1 GTSNPN, CDR2 SVGIG (reference sequence). This CDR3 region has 17 residues.

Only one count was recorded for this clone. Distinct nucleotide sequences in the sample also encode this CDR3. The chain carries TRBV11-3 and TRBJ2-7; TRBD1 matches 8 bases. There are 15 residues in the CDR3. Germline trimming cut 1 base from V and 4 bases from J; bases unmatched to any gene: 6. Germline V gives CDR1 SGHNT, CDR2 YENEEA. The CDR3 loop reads CASSLGGQGPYEQYF. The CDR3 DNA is TGTGCCAGCAGCTTAGGAGGACAGGGCCCATACGAGCAGTACTTC.

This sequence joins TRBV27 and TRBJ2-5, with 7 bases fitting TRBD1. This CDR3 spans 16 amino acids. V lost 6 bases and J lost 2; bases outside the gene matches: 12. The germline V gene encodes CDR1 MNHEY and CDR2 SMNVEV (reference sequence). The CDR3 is CASRTLLGTEQETQYF. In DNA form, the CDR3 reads TGTGCCAGCAGAACTTTGCTCGGGACAGAACAAGAGACCCAGTACTTC.

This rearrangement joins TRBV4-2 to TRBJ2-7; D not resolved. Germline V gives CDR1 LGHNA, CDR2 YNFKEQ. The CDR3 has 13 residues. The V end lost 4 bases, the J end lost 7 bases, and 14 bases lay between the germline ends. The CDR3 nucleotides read TGTGCCAGCAGCCTGGGCCCCACCCTTGAGCAGTACTTC. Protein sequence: CASSLGPTLEQYF.

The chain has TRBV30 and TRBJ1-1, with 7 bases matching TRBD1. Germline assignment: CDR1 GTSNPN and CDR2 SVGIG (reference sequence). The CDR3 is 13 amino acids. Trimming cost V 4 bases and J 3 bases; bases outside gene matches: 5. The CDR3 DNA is TGTGCCTGGACAGGGGGGATTTACACTGAAGCTTTCTTT. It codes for CAWTGGIYTEAFF.

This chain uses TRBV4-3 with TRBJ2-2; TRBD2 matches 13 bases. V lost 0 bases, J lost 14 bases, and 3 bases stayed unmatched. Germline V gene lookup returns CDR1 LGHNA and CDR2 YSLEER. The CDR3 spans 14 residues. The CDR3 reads CASSQDLGLAGLFF. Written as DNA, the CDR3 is TGCGCCAGCAGCCAAGACCTGGGACTAGCGGGACTGTTTTTT.